This T cell receptor beta chain was obtained from a study of blood T cell repertoires in COVID-19. Enrollment of patients from Seattle took place during active infection, with longitudinal follow-up. How the authors handled the data: Reference gene primers were amplified, and this amplification served to estimate nucleated cell counts. This table comes from immunoSEQ multiplex PCR, and its TCRdb copy is limited to in-frame clones, with some not included. That table supplies the V and J calls and clone size; D and trimming were determined from the DNA. The sample holds approximately 150,000 clones; 80% to 95% are singletons and the top ten take roughly 2.1%. From germline, CDR1 is SGDLS and CDR2 YYNGEE. V lost 3 bases to trimming and J lost 5 bases; unmatched junction nucleotides: 4. This CDR3 region has 14 residues.

Sequenced sample: peripheral blood. The receptor comes from an older woman with COVID-19, enrolled during active disease. The gene calls are TRBV9 and TRBJ1-2; TRBD1 agrees at 10 bases. The CDR3 DNA reads TGTGCCAGCAGCGGTGGACAGGGGGTTTATGGCTACACCTTC. This translates into CASSGGQGVYGYTF.